These 4 T cell receptor beta chains share one sample of origin, sequenced in a study of blood T cell repertoires in COVID-19. Assay used: immunoSEQ multiplex PCR; TCRdb lists only in-frame clones, some missing. Of tens of thousands of clones listed, 90% were seen once; the top ten hold roughly 5.2%. The specimen was peripheral blood. Source of these receptors: a human donor in a cohort sampled during active COVID-19.

This clone was seen once. The chain recombines TRBV28 with TRBJ2-7; unclear D gene. Germline V gene sequence: CDR1 MDHEN, CDR2 SYDVKM. Trimming removed 2 bases at V and 2 bases at J, with 7 bases between. The length of the CDR3 is 13 residues. The CDR3 DNA reads as TGTGCCAGCAGTTTAATCAGTCCCTACGAGCAGTACTTC. Translating it yields CASSLISPYEQYF.

The chain is built from TRBV27 and TRBJ2-3; TRBD2 matches at 14 bases. CDR3 length: 18 residues. V was pared by 6 bases and J by 2 bases, with 10 bases of the junction left unmatched. Germline CDR1 and CDR2: MNHEY and SMNVEV (reference sequence). The CDR3 is CASRGRPGLAGVTDTQYF. CDR3 nucleotide sequence: TGTGCCAGCAGGGGGAGGCCGGGACTAGCGGGAGTCACAGATACGCAGTATTTT.

V usage is TRBV9 and J usage is TRBJ2-2; 7 bases fit TRBD1. V trimming: 2 bases; J trimming: 7 bases; junction bases outside the gene matches: 11. The CDR3 consists of 16 residues. Germline V CDR1 and CDR2: SGDLS, YYNGEE. Here the CDR3 reads CASSVWGRGNIGELFF. The DNA of the CDR3 is TGTGCCAGCAGCGTTTGGGGCAGGGGGAATATCGGGGAGCTGTTTTTT.

The chain uses TRBV28 and TRBJ1-2; 7 nucleotides align to TRBD1. Trimming cost V 7 bases and J 4 bases; bases outside gene matches: 12. The germline CDR1 and CDR2 sequences are MDHEN and SYDVKM. The CDR3 is 15 amino acids. The CDR3 is CASNPTGRLFYGYTF. CDR3 nucleotides: TGTGCCAGCAACCCGACAGGGAGGCTGTTCTATGGCTACACCTTC.